This T cell receptor (beta chain) was profiled in a study of blood T cell repertoires in COVID-19 (dated by TCRdb to about 2020). About the full investigation: The collaborator samples originated in the United States, Italy and Spain and spanned the acute and convalescent phases of COVID-19. A freely available public database, intended as a resource for researchers studying the immune response to SARS-CoV-2, is where the repertoires were released. The prospective study material was composed of cDNA or gDNA derived from T cells, B-cell-depleted T cells, or PBMCs. The dataset comprised deeply sampled blood TCRbeta repertoires from subjects exposed to, actively infected with, or recovered from COVID-19. A de-identified subject ID, COVID-19 status, age in years and sex were almost always included in the sample metadata. Samples came from the ongoing ImmuneRACE study (first 160 participants) plus 1,254 subjects from 6 global collaborators. Where available, HLA class I and class II types were taken from metadata supplied by the sample provider and were not determined by assay-based typing. Paper-wide results and their limitations: Clinical and demographic metadata were provided uncurated, with the amount varying by source and participant.

Samples from volunteer blood donors who had recovered from COVID-19 were contributed by a second Seattle source. Collaborating institutions collected whole blood in K2EDTA tubes following their own protocols. For TCRbeta analysis, collaborators shipped samples as frozen whole blood, isolated PBMCs, or DNA extracted from either of those sample types. TCRbeta CDR3 regions were amplified from genomic DNA using the immunoSEQ Assay, a bias-controlled multiplex PCR. The published analysis was carried out like this. The number of nucleated cells in each sample was estimated from the amplification of reference gene primers within the assay. To quantify the absolute abundance of each unique TCRbeta CDR3 rearrangement, sequence reads were collapsed and filtered. For each sample, productive Simpson clonality was calculated as the square root of Simpson's diversity index over productive rearrangements. Imported from immuneACCESS, the table was reduced by TCRdb to in-frame sequences with V and J called. These copies leave out some clones; in studies compared against another copy, an unresolved V gene accounts for under half, and the cause of the remainder is not known. V and J calls and clone size are those listed in that table; D and trimming were worked out from the DNA. This sample comprises some 240,000 clones, 89% of them detected only once. Approximately 5% of the sample comes from the top ten.

A remark on this clone: The target of this receptor is not known. There are no base qualities to consult, and no much larger clone falls within one base.

The CDR3 goes from the cysteine to the phenylalanine over 15 residues. Just the 45-base CDR3 DNA is kept, in frame starting at base 1. For this chain, trimming is 4 bases at the V end and 6 bases at the J end, and the number of junction bases without a gene match is 9. In the germline V gene, CDR1 corresponds to SGHDT and CDR2 to YYEEEE. Sequencing was carried out using peripheral blood. In this chain, TRBV5-6 is recombined with TRBJ1-5, and TRBD1 aligns with 8 junction nucleotides. The sequence was collected from a woman between 35 and 50 years old who had recovered from COVID-19. The CDR3 corresponds to CASSHRGGRSQPQHF. The base sequence is TGTGCCAGCAGCCACAGGGGGGGAAGAAGTCAGCCCCAGCATTTT. Beyond the CDR3, the reference TRBV5-6 and TRBJ1-5 genes provide the residues; the full variable domain reads: DAGVTQSPTHLIKTRGQQVTLRCSPKSGHDTVSWYQQALGQGPQFIFQYYEEEERQRGNFPDRFSGHQFPNYSSELNVNALLLGDSALYLCASSHRGGRSQPQHFGDGTRLSIL.